A single sample is the source of the 22 T cell receptor beta chains below, sequenced in a study of T cell repertoires in cytomegalovirus infection. These receptors have no identified antigens. TCRdb recomputed calls from the reads with MiXCR, one row per CDR3 protein. The repertoire holds roughly 920,000 distinct CDR3 sequences, with 31% as singletons. The sample here was cultured CD8+ T cells from PBMCs, taken from culture after CMV antigen stimulation. Source of these receptors: a human donor in good health (CMV status not recorded). Some clones in this sample may be carry-over from other donors' samples.

A few counts support this clonotype. The V call is TRBV7-9, the J call TRBJ2-3, with D possibly being TRBD2 (6 bases). The CDR3 totals 14 residues. Deletions cut 5 bases from V and 6 bases from J, with 15 bases between. Germline values: CDR1 SEHNR, CDR2 FQNEAQ (reference sequence). The CDR3 spells CASSERGLRDTQYF. The CDR3, as DNA: TGTGCCAGCAGCGAACGGGGGTTGAGGGATACGCAGTATTTT.

This clonotype has a handful of counts. V and J are TRBV7-6 and TRBJ2-5; D possibly uses TRBD1 or TRBD2 (5 bases each). V was trimmed by 2 bases and J by 5 bases, leaving 15 bases between them. The CDR3 is 15 residues long. From germline, CDR1 is SGHVS and CDR2 FNYEAQ. Here the CDR3 DNA reads TGTGCCAGCAGCTTAAAAGGAGGTTGGGGCGAGACCCAGTACTTC. This encodes CASSLKGGWGETQYF.

The V and J genes are TRBV12-3 or TRBV12-4 and TRBJ1-2; D might be TRBD1 (5 bases). V was shortened by 8 bases and J by 2 bases, with 33 bases between the two germline ends. The CDR3 runs to 20 residues. This CDR3 is CASHPRTRRSYGSGNYGYTF. Here the CDR3 DNA reads TGTGCCAGCCACCCTCGAACCCGGCGCAGTTACGGGTCAGGGAACTATGGCTACACCTTC.

This clonotype was observed many times. V and J are TRBV7-9 and TRBJ1-1, with 7 positions matching TRBD1. The CDR3 contains 12 residues. The V segment lost 6 bases and the J segment 7 bases; nucleotides outside the gene matches: 5. Germline CDR1 reads SEHNR; CDR2 reads FQNEAQ (reference sequence). The CDR3 region is CASRQTGLEAFF. The CDR3 bases are TGTGCCAGCAGGCAGACAGGGCTTGAAGCTTTCTTT.

This clonotype was counted at least ten times. This chain uses TRBV7-9 with TRBJ2-4; unclear D gene. The V gene's germline CDR1 is SEHNR and CDR2 FQNEAQ (reference sequence). Between the trimmed V and J ends, which lost 4 bases and 0 bases, there was a span of 13 bases. This CDR3 region has 16 residues. CDR3 amino acids: CASSSSLGLAKNIQYF. CDR3 sequence (DNA): TGTGCCAGCAGCTCAAGTCTAGGTCTAGCCAAAAACATTCAGTACTTC.

The V gene is TRBV6-2 or TRBV6-3, the J gene TRBJ1-1, with TRBD1 as a possible D gene (6 bases). The V gene's germline CDR1 is MNHEY and CDR2 SVGEGT. V was trimmed by 6 bases and J by 3 bases, leaving 29 bases between them. This CDR3 comprises 19 residues. The CDR3 protein is CASSPTGYYLHLTDTEAFF. The CDR3, as DNA: TGTGCCAGCAGCCCCACAGGGTATTATCTCCACTTAACAGACACTGAAGCTTTCTTT.

This clonotype was found many times. This chain connects TRBV6-2 or TRBV6-3 to TRBJ2-4, with 7 bases identical to TRBD2. Germline V CDR1 and CDR2: MNHEY, SVGEGT. V shed 7 bases, J shed 11 bases, and the junction held 17 bases outside the gene matches. The CDR3 is 15 amino acids. CDR3 nucleotides: TGTGCCAGCACCACCCTCGGGAGGACTCCTATTCTTCAGTACTTC. Translating gives CASTTLGRTPILQYF.

Ten or more counts support this clonotype. The chain couples TRBV7-8 to TRBJ2-2; D gene ambiguous. Deletions cut 6 bases from V and 6 bases from J, with 23 bases between. Germline loops: CDR1 SGHVS, CDR2 FQNEAQ. This CDR3 region has 17 residues. CDR3 protein: CASRDPYEQIVPGELFF. The CDR3 DNA follows: TGTGCCAGCAGAGACCCTTACGAACAGATTGTTCCCGGGGAGCTGTTTTTT.

The CDR3 DNA is TGTGCCAGCAGCTTGGGGACAGGGAGCGAGCAGTACGTC. Translated: CASSLGTGSEQYV. This rearrangement joins TRBV7-6 to TRBJ2-7; TRBD1 matches 9 bases. Per germline, CDR1 SGHVS and CDR2 FNYEAQ. The CDR3 has 13 residues. The V segment lost 3 bases and the J segment 6 bases; nucleotides outside the gene matches: 3.

This clonotype was seen more than once but under ten times. This chain links TRBV20-1 with TRBJ1-5; D not certain. Germline V gives CDR1 DFQATT, CDR2 SNEGSKA (reference sequence). The CDR3 extends over 14 amino acids. Trimming shortened V by 1 base and J by 6 bases, and 13 bases separated the two germline ends. CDR3 protein: CSARVSGNSQPQHF. For the CDR3, the DNA is TGCAGTGCTAGAGTTTCTGGGAATAGTCAGCCCCAGCATTTT.

Concerning this clonotype: This clone may be a read error of a much larger clone one base away. J is TRBJ2-7 and V is TRBV7-2, with 15 bases that match TRBD2. This CDR3 is 16 amino acids long. CDR1 and CDR2 from the germline V gene are SGHTA and FQGNSA. As DNA, the CDR3 is TGTGTCAGCAGCTGGGGACTAGCGGGGGGTTCCTACGAGCAGTACTTC. As protein: CVSSWGLAGGSYEQYF.

The V and J genes are TRBV28 and TRBJ2-1; weak D call: TRBD1 (6 bases). Germline V gives CDR1 MDHEN, CDR2 SYDVKM. This CDR3 has 14 amino acids. The V end was cut by 6 bases, the J end by 5 bases, with 14 bases between. CDR3 sequence reads: CASSSRKGDNEQFF. DNA of the CDR3: TGTGCCAGCAGCTCCCGAAAGGGGGACAATGAGCAGTTCTTC.

This clonotype was observed at least ten times. J is TRBJ2-7 and V is TRBV7-6; the match to TRBD1 covers 8 bases. This CDR3 contains 14 residues. CDR1 SGHVS and CDR2 FNYEAQ come from the germline V gene. Unmatched junction bases numbered 5, after V lost 5 bases and J lost 2 bases. The CDR3 sequence: CASSTGTGPYEQYF. The CDR3, as DNA: TGTGCCAGCAGCACCGGGACAGGCCCCTACGAGCAGTACTTC.

This clonotype was seen many times. The chain carries TRBV12-3 or TRBV12-4 and TRBJ2-2, with D perhaps TRBD1 (7 bases). V was cut by 6 bases and J by 5 bases, with 16 bases left in between. The CDR3 spans 15 residues. CDR3 nucleotide sequence: TGTGCCAGCAGCCCAGGGCAGGGGGGAACCGGGGAGCTGTTTTTT. It translates to CASSPGQGGTGELFF.

The CDR3 sequence is CASSPLGNNSPLHF. The CDR3, as DNA: TGTGCCAGCAGTCCTCTCGGAAATAATTCACCCCTCCACTTT. The chain uses TRBV6-2 or TRBV6-3 and TRBJ1-6, with D unresolved. Deletions cut 5 bases from V and 5 bases from J, with 10 bases between. Per germline, CDR1 MNHEY and CDR2 SVGEGT. This CDR3 has 14 residues.

This clonotype is a singleton in its sample. This rearrangement joins TRBV10-3 to TRBJ2-1, with 13 bases lining up with TRBD2. Germline lookup yields CDR1 ENHRY and CDR2 SYGVKD. The CDR3 extends over 16 amino acids. V dropped 7 bases and J dropped 5; count of bases not matched to a gene: 8. CDR3 residues: CAITLAGGRIDNEQFF. The CDR3 DNA follows: TGTGCCATCACACTAGCGGGGGGGCGAATTGACAATGAGCAGTTCTTC.

This clonotype was detected a few times. The V call is TRBV12-3 or TRBV12-4, the J call TRBJ1-3; D is uncertain. CDR3 length equals 17 residues. The V gene lost 2 bases and the J gene lost 2 bases, with 16 bases spanning the gap. CDR3 sequence (DNA): TGTGCCAGCAGTTTAAGTTTAAGGACGGATACTGGAAACACCATATATTTT. Its translation: CASSLSLRTDTGNTIYF.

The chain carries TRBV2 and TRBJ2-5, with 8 bases identical to TRBD1. V dropped 5 bases and J dropped 5; count of bases not matched to a gene: 10. Germline lookup yields CDR1 SNHLY and CDR2 FYNNEI. The CDR3 loop spans 15 amino acids. The CDR3 reads CASSTRTGSAETQYF. CDR3 nucleotides: TGTGCCAGCAGTACCCGGACAGGGTCGGCGGAGACCCAGTACTTC.

The CDR3 here is CASSREKYEQYF. Written as DNA, the CDR3 is TGTGCCAGCAGCCGCGAGAAGTACGAGCAGTACTTC. This sequence joins TRBV6-1 and TRBJ2-7; D uncertain. The V gene lost 6 bases and the J gene lost 4 bases, with 10 bases spanning the gap. CDR1 and CDR2 from the germline V gene are MNHNS and SASEGT. The CDR3 is 12 residues long.

In the case of this clonotype: A junction end diverges from the germline sequence, so it may reflect a read error. This rearrangement joins TRBV24-1 to TRBJ2-1; unclear D gene. Germline-derived CDR1 and CDR2 are KGHDR and SFDVKD. The CDR3 sequence is 19 residues long. DNA of the CDR3: TGTGTCACCAGTGATTTGATACCCGTTGGCAGTAGCTCCTACAATGAGCAGTTCTTC. Protein sequence: CVTSDLIPVGSSSYNEQFF.

This clonotype turned up a few times. The junction differs from germline at one of its ends, possibly a read error. This rearrangement joins TRBV7-7 to TRBJ2-1, with 12 nucleotides matching TRBD2. The CDR3 loop spans 15 amino acids. Germline CDR1 reads SSHAT; CDR2 reads FNYEAQ (reference sequence). CDR3 bases: TGTGCTAGCAGCTTACTAGCGGGGGGCTTCTATGAGCAGTTCTTC. This gives the protein CASSLLAGGFYEQFF.

The V call is TRBV7-9, the J call TRBJ2-5; 8 positions match TRBD1. Per germline, CDR1 SEHNR and CDR2 FQNEAQ (reference sequence). This CDR3 has 16 residues. V lost 5 bases, J lost 4 bases, and 12 bases stayed unmatched. CDR3 nucleotides: TGTGCCAGCAGCGGAGGAATCAGGGGGCGGGGAGAGACCCAGTACTTC. Translation: CASSGGIRGRGETQYF.